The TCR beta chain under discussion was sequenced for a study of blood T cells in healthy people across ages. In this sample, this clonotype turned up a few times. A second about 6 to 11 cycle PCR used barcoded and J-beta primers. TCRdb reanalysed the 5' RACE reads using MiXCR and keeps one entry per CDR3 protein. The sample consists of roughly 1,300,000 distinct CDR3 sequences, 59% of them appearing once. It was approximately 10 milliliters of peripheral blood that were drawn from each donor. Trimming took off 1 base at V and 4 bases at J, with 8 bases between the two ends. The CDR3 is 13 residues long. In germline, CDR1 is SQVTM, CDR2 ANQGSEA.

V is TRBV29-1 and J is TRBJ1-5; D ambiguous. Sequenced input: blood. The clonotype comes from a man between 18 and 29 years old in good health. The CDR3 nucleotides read TGCAGCGTTGAAGGCGGGAGAAATCAGCCCCAGCATTTT. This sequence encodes CSVEGGRNQPQHF.